These 28 T cell receptor beta chains were sequenced from one sample in a study of cytomegalovirus exposure and HLA in healthy donors. Using immunoSEQ multiplex PCR, the repertoire was profiled, and TCRdb retains in-frame clones only, with some absent. Among over 150,000 clones listed, roughly 88% were seen once. The sequenced sample was PBMCs. The receptors were sampled from a woman younger than 45 in good health and CMV-seropositive.

A single count supports this clone. The chain combines TRBV9 with TRBJ1-5, with 7 bases identical to TRBD1. V gave up 4 bases and J gave up 5 bases; unmatched junction bases: 3. This CDR3 region has 13 residues. Germline CDR1 reads SGDLS; CDR2 reads YYNGEE. Written as DNA, the CDR3 is TGTGCCAGCAGCCGGCAGGGGGATCAGCCCCAGCATTTT. Its translation: CASSRQGDQPQHF.

About this clone: Different DNA sequences within this sample yield the same CDR3. The rearrangement joins TRBV7-9 to TRBJ2-3; possible D gene TRBD2, 6 bases. Germline values: CDR1 SEHNR, CDR2 FQNEAQ (reference sequence). Trimming removed 5 bases from V and 2 bases from J, with 11 bases in between. The CDR3 contains 14 residues. As DNA, the CDR3 is TGTGCCAGCAGCCGTAGCGGAAACACAGATACGCAGTATTTT. It specifies CASSRSGNTDTQYF.

The count of this clone is one. The chain carries TRBV7-8 and TRBJ1-5; D perhaps matches TRBD1 (5 bases). V was trimmed by 6 bases and J by 4 bases, leaving 19 bases between them. CDR1 is SGHVS and CDR2 is FQNEAQ in the germline V gene. The CDR3 runs to 16 residues. CDR3 bases: TGTGCCAGCAGTCCTCGGACCAGACAGCCTAATCAGCCCCAGCATTTT. Its translation is CASSPRTRQPNQPQHF.

The chain has TRBV6-6 and TRBJ2-5, with TRBD2 identical over 9 bases. This CDR3 is 16 amino acids long. CDR1 and CDR2 from the germline V gene are MNHNY and SVGAGI (reference sequence). The V gene end was trimmed by 0 bases and the J gene end by 4 bases; junction bases not matched to a gene: 6. CDR3 nucleotides: TGTGCCAGCAGTTACTCAGGGCGGGAGGGGGGAGAGACCCAGTACTTC. Protein: CASSYSGREGGETQYF.

This CDR3 reads CASSPGTGIHEQYF. The CDR3 bases are TGTGCCAGCTCACCCGGGACAGGGATCCACGAGCAGTACTTC. The chain has TRBV18 and TRBJ2-7; 9 bases align to TRBD1. The germline gives CDR1 KGHSH, CDR2 LQKENI. The CDR3 runs 14 residues. V dropped 3 bases and J dropped 5; count of bases not matched to a gene: 5.

The CDR3 region has the DNA TGCAGTGCTAGTCCCGGGACAAAAGCTTTCTTT. It yields the protein CSASPGTKAFF. The chain recombines TRBV20-1 with TRBJ1-1, with D perhaps matching TRBD1 (6 bases). The V gene's germline CDR1 is DFQATT and CDR2 SNEGSKA (reference sequence). V was trimmed by 3 bases and J by 9 bases, leaving 11 bases between them. This CDR3 region has 11 residues.

In regard to this clone: This CDR3 is also generated by other DNA sequences in the sample. The chain couples TRBV9 to TRBJ2-1; 9 bases map to TRBD2. Germline CDR1 SGDLS, CDR2 YYNGEE. The CDR3 has 15 residues. After removal of 0 bases from V and 4 bases from J, the junction contained 2 bases not matched to a gene. The CDR3, as DNA: TGTGCCAGCAGCGTAGGACTAGCGGCGTACAATGAGCAGTTCTTC. Amino acid sequence: CASSVGLAAYNEQFF.

The chain combines TRBV7-2 with TRBJ1-5; TRBD1 might be the D (6 bases). Germline CDR1 reads SGHTA; CDR2 reads FQGNSA. This CDR3 has 13 residues. The V and J ends lost 8 bases and 6 bases respectively, with 14 bases between them. The CDR3 sequence is CASASGGAQPQHF. DNA for the CDR3: TGTGCCAGCGCCTCGGGGGGCGCTCAGCCCCAGCATTTT. The full variable domain, completed using reference TRBV7-2 and TRBJ1-5, is GAGVSQSPSNKVTEKGKDVELRCDPISGHTALYWYRQSLGQGLEFLIYFQGNSAPDKSGLPSDRFSAERTGGSVSTLTIQRTQQEDSAVYLCASASGGAQPQHFGDGTRLSIL.

The rearrangement joins TRBV2 to TRBJ2-1, with 8 bases fitting TRBD2. The CDR3 has 14 amino acids. Germline CDR1 reads SNHLY; CDR2 reads FYNNEI. V gave up 4 bases and J gave up 4 bases; unmatched junction bases: 3. Written as DNA, the CDR3 is TGTGCCAGCAGTGGTTCTAGCGGGTACAATGAGCAGTTCTTC. Residues: CASSGSSGYNEQFF. Full variable domain (outside the CDR3, taken from reference TRBV2 and TRBJ2-1): EPEVTQTPSHQVTQMGQEVILRCVPISNHLYFYWYRQILGQKVEFLVSFYNNEISEKSEIFDDQFSVERPDGSNFTLKIRSTKLEDSAMYFCASSGSSGYNEQFFGPGTRLTVL.

This clone was recorded once. The chain has TRBV9 and TRBJ2-1; D might be TRBD2 (6 bases). The CDR3 has 15 residues. Germline assignment: CDR1 SGDLS and CDR2 YYNGEE. V gave up 1 base and J gave up 2 bases, with 10 bases separating them. The CDR3 reads CASSVMASAYNEQFF. The CDR3 DNA reads as TGTGCCAGCAGCGTAATGGCTAGCGCCTACAATGAGCAGTTCTTC.

The chain uses TRBV19 and TRBJ2-6; D is ambiguous. Germline lookup yields CDR1 LNHDA and CDR2 SQIVND (reference sequence). CDR3 length: 15 amino acids. V was clipped by 6 bases and J by 0 bases, with 9 bases between them. The CDR3 DNA reads as TGTGCCAGTAGAAACAGTGTCTCTGGGGCCAACGTCCTGACTTTC. Translating gives CASRNSVSGANVLTF.

The chain carries TRBV10-3 and TRBJ2-7; 8 nucleotides line up with TRBD2. V was pared by 7 bases and J by 2 bases, with 4 bases of the junction left unmatched. Germline CDR1 is ENHRY and CDR2 is SYGVKD. CDR3 length equals 13 residues. The CDR3 DNA reads as TGTGCCATCAAGGCGGGAGGTCCCTACGAGCAGTACTTC. Protein product: CAIKAGGPYEQYF.

V is TRBV19 and J is TRBJ1-5, with unresolved D. Germline V gives CDR1 LNHDA, CDR2 SQIVND (reference sequence). V was cut by 0 bases and J by 7 bases, with 7 bases left in between. There are 13 residues in the CDR3. CDR3 nucleotides: TGTGCCAGTAGTATAGAGGGAGGGCAGCCCCAGCATTTT. Translated, it gives CASSIEGGQPQHF. Looking up the rest from reference TRBV19 and TRBJ1-5 gives the full variable domain: DGGITQSPKYLFRKEGQNVTLSCEQNLNHDAMYWYRQDPGQGLRLIYYSQIVNDFQKGDIAEGYSVSREKKESFPLTVTSAQKNPTAFYLCASSIEGGQPQHFGDGTRLSIL.

This chain connects TRBV18 to TRBJ1-2, with TRBD1 matching over 8 bases. The ends lost 3 bases at V and 7 bases at J; junction bases unmatched: 7. Germline V lookup: CDR1 KGHSH, CDR2 LQKENI. The CDR3 is made up of 14 amino acids. This CDR3 is CASSPEGTGAGYTF. CDR3 bases: TGTGCCAGCTCACCGGAAGGGACAGGCGCTGGCTACACCTTC.

The chain carries TRBV27 and TRBJ2-1; 11 bases map to TRBD2. The CDR3 loop spans 17 amino acids. Per the germline V gene, CDR1 is MNHEY and CDR2 is SMNVEV (reference sequence). V gave up 5 bases and J gave up 5 bases; unmatched junction bases: 11. As DNA, the CDR3 is TGTGCCAGCAGTCTAGGACTAGCGGGCCTAGTAAACAATGAGCAGTTCTTC. Translated: CASSLGLAGLVNNEQFF.

The V and J genes are TRBV30 and TRBJ1-1; the D gene is possibly TRBD1 (6 bases). The CDR3 covers 12 residues. The V and J ends lost 3 bases and 5 bases respectively, with 10 bases between them. Germline CDR1 is GTSNPN and CDR2 is SVGIG (reference sequence). CDR3 DNA: TGTGCCTGGAGACAGGGCGGGACTGAAGCTTTCTTT. Its translation is CAWRQGGTEAFF.

On this clone: Since the CDR3 does not end with the conserved phenylalanine or tryptophan, this likely comes from a read error. The DNA is omitted, as the CDR3 cannot be located on it reliably, and the CDR3 follows TCRdb's listing. The genes are TRBV6-5 and TRBJ2-7; TRBD2 reflects the table's D call only, with no check against the DNA. CDR1 and CDR2 from the germline V gene are MNHEY and SVGAGI. The CDR3 is 15 residues long, counting both termini. CDR3 loop: CASSYLPPSGGDREL.

This clone was recorded only once. V gene TRBV2 combines with J gene TRBJ2-3, with D possibly being TRBD2 (5 bases). Germline loops: CDR1 SNHLY, CDR2 FYNNEI. The V and J ends lost 6 bases and 0 bases respectively, with 10 bases between them. This CDR3 is 14 amino acids long. In nucleotides, the CDR3 is TGTGCCAGCAGAGCAGCGGAGAGCACAGATACGCAGTATTTT. Residues: CASRAAESTDTQYF.

The chain combines TRBV27 with TRBJ2-3; 8 bases match TRBD1. The CDR3 loop spans 15 amino acids. In germline, CDR1 is MNHEY, CDR2 SMNVEV (reference sequence). Trimming removed 5 bases from V and 4 bases from J; junction bases left unmatched: 8. CDR3 in DNA: TGTGCCAGCAGTAAACAGGGGGTCGGGGCAGATACGCAGTATTTT. Encoded protein: CASSKQGVGADTQYF.

V is TRBV9 and J is TRBJ1-1; D may be TRBD1 (5 bases). The CDR3 sequence is 15 residues long. Trimming took 4 bases from V and 2 from J, leaving 15 bases between them. Germline V gene lookup returns CDR1 SGDLS and CDR2 YYNGEE. The CDR3: CASSLTPGTNTEAFF. The CDR3 DNA is TGTGCCAGCAGCCTGACACCCGGGACTAACACTGAAGCTTTCTTT. Complete variable domain (other parts from reference TRBV9 and TRBJ1-1): DSGVTQTPKHLITATGQRVTLRCSPRSGDLSVYWYQQSLDQGLQFLIQYYNGEERAKGNILERFSAQQFPDLHSELNLSSLELGDSALYFCASSLTPGTNTEAFFGQGTRLTVV.

The chain has TRBV9 and TRBJ2-7, with 7 bases identical to TRBD2. V lost 4 bases and J lost 5; bases outside the gene matches: 6. Per the germline V gene, CDR1 is SGDLS and CDR2 is YYNGEE. The CDR3 consists of 13 residues. In nucleotides, the CDR3 is TGTGCCAGCAGCTTGGGAGGGAACAACGAGCAGTACTTC. This translates into CASSLGGNNEQYF.

V is TRBV6-1 and J is TRBJ2-1, with 16 positions matching TRBD2. CDR1 is MNHNS, CDR2 SASEGT, per germline. This CDR3 has 17 residues. V was clipped by 2 bases and J by 9 bases; unmatched bases: 7. CDR3 DNA: TGTGCCAGCAGTGAAATGCTTGGGACTAGCGGGAGGGTTGAGCAGTTCTTC. Translated, it gives CASSEMLGTSGRVEQFF.

The chain links TRBV28 to TRBJ2-7; D not certain. The CDR3 extends over 16 amino acids. V was cut by 6 bases and J by 0 bases, with 18 bases left in between. Germline CDR1 is MDHEN and CDR2 is SYDVKM. CDR3 sequence (DNA): TGTGCCAGCAGCGCCCCGTCGGCGGCTAGCTCCTACGAGCAGTACTTC. It translates to CASSAPSAASSYEQYF.

The V call is TRBV11-3, the J call TRBJ2-3; maybe TRBD2 (6 bases). This CDR3 contains 15 residues. Germline CDR1 is SGHNT and CDR2 is YENEEA. Deletions cut 5 bases from V and 2 bases from J, with 14 bases between. The CDR3 here is CASSQSGLPTDTQYF. The CDR3 coding sequence is TGTGCCAGCAGCCAGTCGGGACTCCCCACAGATACGCAGTATTTT.

The V call is TRBV16, the J call TRBJ1-5, with a weak D call TRBD1 (6 bases). The germline CDR1 and CDR2 sequences are KGHSY and FQNENV. V was pared by 2 bases and J by 4 bases, with 12 bases between. This CDR3 region has 15 residues. The CDR3 is CASSQTQGLNQPQHF. Written as DNA, the CDR3 is TGTGCCAGCAGCCAAACACAGGGTTTGAATCAGCCCCAGCATTTT.

V and J are TRBV4-1 and TRBJ2-7; TRBD1 agrees at 10 bases. The germline gives CDR1 MGHRA, CDR2 YSYEKL. The V gene end was trimmed by 4 bases and the J gene end by 4 bases; junction bases not matched to a gene: 4. The CDR3 sequence is 14 residues long. As DNA, the CDR3 is TGCGCCAGCAGCCTAGGACAGGGGGGGTACGAGCAGTACTTC. Translation gives CASSLGQGGYEQYF.

V is TRBV5-6 and J is TRBJ2-7, with 8 nucleotides matching TRBD2. Trimming at V came to 4 bases and at J to 4 bases, leaving 10 bases not matched to a gene. Germline V gene lookup returns CDR1 SGHDT and CDR2 YYEEEE. This CDR3 spans 15 amino acids. CDR3 residues: CASSEGTSEGYEQYF. The DNA of the CDR3 is TGTGCCAGCAGCGAGGGGACTAGTGAGGGTTACGAGCAGTACTTC.

V and J are TRBV19 and TRBJ2-7; no clear D. The CDR3 is 14 amino acids. The germline gives CDR1 LNHDA, CDR2 SQIVND (reference sequence). Trimming removed 4 bases at V and 3 bases at J, with 13 bases between. CDR3 protein: CASSSGSMYYEQYF. DNA for the CDR3: TGTGCCAGTAGTAGCGGATCAATGTACTACGAGCAGTACTTC. The complete variable domain, with remaining parts taken from reference TRBV19 and TRBJ2-7, reads DGGITQSPKYLFRKEGQNVTLSCEQNLNHDAMYWYRQDPGQGLRLIYYSQIVNDFQKGDIAEGYSVSREKKESFPLTVTSAQKNPTAFYLCASSSGSMYYEQYFGPGTRLTVT.